These 11 T cell receptor beta chains originate from one sample sequenced in a study of Graves' ophthalmopathy and Graves' hyperthyroidism. Amplified material comprised TCR beta CDR3 regions derived from RNA transcripts. Scientists carried out first-round RT-PCR using HTBI primers and then a second-round multiplex PCR. TCRdb analysed the multiplex PCR reads with MiXCR anew, one entry per CDR3 protein. Here the sample spans hundreds of thousands of distinct CDR3 sequences, about 38% being singletons. Specimen: peripheral blood. All receptors derive from an adult man with Graves' ophthalmopathy.

The rearrangement uses TRBV25-1 and TRBJ2-5, with D perhaps TRBD1 (6 bases). The germline gives CDR1 MGHDK, CDR2 SYGVNS. The CDR3 contains 14 residues. V was pared by 7 bases and J by 5 bases, with 17 bases between. In DNA, the CDR3 is TGTGCCAGCACACCTAATACAGGGAGCGAGACCCAGTACTTC. It yields the protein CASTPNTGSETQYF.

The chain is built from TRBV9 and TRBJ2-7; D is tentatively TRBD1 or TRBD2 (6 bases each). The CDR3 is 14 residues long. CDR1 is SGDLS and CDR2 is YYNGEE in the germline V gene. V lost 4 bases, J lost 2 bases, and 13 bases lay in between. The CDR3 nucleotides read TGTGCCAGCAGCTCGCGGGACACCCCCTACGAGCAGTACTTC. It encodes CASSSRDTPYEQYF. Drawing the rest from reference TRBV9 and TRBJ2-7, the complete variable domain is DSGVTQTPKHLITATGQRVTLRCSPRSGDLSVYWYQQSLDQGLQFLIQYYNGEERAKGNILERFSAQQFPDLHSELNLSSLELGDSALYFCASSSRDTPYEQYFGPGTRLTVT.

This clonotype was recorded many times. The rearrangement links TRBV29-1 to TRBJ1-1; D ambiguous. The germline gives CDR1 SQVTM, CDR2 ANQGSEA. The CDR3 extends over 10 amino acids. With 5 bases removed from V and 8 bases from J, the gap between germline ends came to 9 bases. CDR3 DNA: TGCAGCGTTCTTTCCCGCGAAGCTTTCTTT. Its translation is CSVLSREAFF.

At least ten counts were recorded for this clonotype. J is TRBJ2-2 and V is TRBV19; D ambiguous. This CDR3 has 14 amino acids. CDR1 and CDR2 from the germline V gene are LNHDA and SQIVND (reference sequence). Between the trimmed V and J ends, which lost 5 bases and 3 bases, there was a span of 10 bases. CDR3 protein: CASSPDGYTGELFF. CDR3 in DNA: TGTGCCAGTAGTCCAGATGGGTACACCGGGGAGCTGTTTTTT.

On this clonotype itself: No conserved phenylalanine or tryptophan is present at the end of the CDR3, so a read error is the likely explanation. V is TRBV10-2 and J is TRBJ1-6, with D perhaps matching TRBD1 (5 bases). CDR3 length: 16 residues. Germline V lookup: CDR1 WSHSY, CDR2 SAAADI. CDR3 sequence: CASSSPQGRVGSPLHL. CDR3 DNA: TGTGCCAGCAGTTCTCCCCAAGGCAGGGTCGGTTCACCCCTCCACCTT.

This clonotype was observed at least ten times. The chain uses TRBV7-3 and TRBJ2-2; D not resolved. CDR1 is SGHTA and CDR2 is FQGTGA in the germline V gene. V was trimmed by 7 bases and J by 1 base, leaving 7 bases between them. CDR3 length: 13 amino acids. The CDR3 reads CASNSRNTGELFF. The CDR3 bases are TGTGCCAGCAACAGTAGGAACACCGGGGAGCTGTTTTTT.

Concerning this clonotype itself: The junction differs from germline at one of its ends, possibly a read error. The J gene is TRBJ2-7, the V gene TRBV29-1; D gene ambiguous. With the DNA end fitting TRBJ2-1 better, the J assignment may be wrong. This CDR3 region has 10 residues. Germline CDR1 SQVTM, CDR2 ANQGSEA. This CDR3 is CSVEYIEQFF. CDR3 bases: TGCAGCGTTGAATACATTGAGCAGTTCTTC.

V is TRBV7-2 and J is TRBJ1-1; D gene uncertain. V lost 1 base, J lost 0 bases, and 12 bases lay in between. The CDR3 is 16 amino acids. The germline V gene has CDR1 SGHTA and CDR2 FQGNSA. The CDR3 region is CASSLGDQPLNTEAFF. CDR3 sequence (DNA): TGTGCCAGCAGCTTAGGAGATCAGCCCCTGAACACTGAAGCTTTCTTT.

The rearrangement links TRBV19 to TRBJ1-2, with a tentative D call TRBD1 (5 bases). Between the trimmed V and J ends, which lost 5 bases and 6 bases, there was a span of 22 bases. Germline CDR1 is LNHDA and CDR2 is SQIVND (reference sequence). The CDR3 has 16 residues. The CDR3 spells CASSPVPGRTLHGYTF. Written as DNA, the CDR3 is TGTGCCAGTAGTCCCGTTCCGGGACGGACTTTACATGGCTACACCTTC.

This sequence joins TRBV5-4 and TRBJ2-5; 8 bases fit TRBD2. V shed 4 bases, J shed 5 bases, and the junction held 7 bases outside the gene matches. CDR1 and CDR2 (germline): SGHNT, YYREEE (reference sequence). The CDR3 has 14 amino acids. The CDR3: CASSPELAAETQYF. The CDR3 DNA sequence: TGTGCCAGCAGCCCAGAACTAGCGGCGGAGACCCAGTACTTC.

Concerning this clonotype: It may be a read error: a sequence one base away is much more abundant. The rearrangement uses TRBV2 and TRBJ1-5, with D tentatively TRBD1 (5 bases). The CDR3 has 15 residues. V lost 4 bases to trimming and J lost 6 bases, with 16 bases between them. Germline assignment: CDR1 SNHLY and CDR2 FYNNEI. The CDR3 here is CASSGGTRRGQPQHF. CDR3 sequence (DNA): TGTGCCAGCAGTGGAGGGACCCGCCGAGGTCAGCCCCAGCATTTT.